This T cell receptor (beta chain) was observed in a study of T cell repertoires in cytomegalovirus infection. Study conclusions and caveats: There were HLA-C-restricted CMV-specific TCR beta clonotypes dominating the ex vivo response.

TCRdb called the reads again in MiXCR, with one record for every CDR3 protein. The table includes approximately 910,000 distinct CDR3 sequences, 30% to 40% detected once. CDR3 length: 17 residues. V was trimmed by 0 bases and J by 2 bases, leaving 14 bases between them. CDR1 is LNHNV and CDR2 is YYDKDF in the germline V gene (reference sequence). Regarding this clonotype: Antigen: not known.

The genes are TRBV15 and TRBJ2-1; no definite D call. This material consisted of cultured CD8+ T cells from PBMCs, taken from culture after CMV antigen stimulation. The source of this sequence is a human donor in good health (CMV status not recorded). Some clones in this sample may be carry-over from other donors' samples. This CDR3 reads CATSRDGQALAYNEQFF. The CDR3 bases are TGTGCCACCAGCAGAGATGGGCAGGCGTTAGCCTACAATGAGCAGTTCTTC.